Reported below is one T cell receptor beta chain. Its antigen is unidentified. This record belongs to a study of shared clonotypes between healthy human individuals. Looked up from germline, CDR1 is SNHLY and CDR2 is FYNNEI. Trimming shortened V by 6 bases and J by 4 bases, and 19 bases separated the two germline ends. This CDR3 contains 15 residues. Clones were read by immunoSEQ multiplex PCR, and TCRdb kept only the in-frame ones, dropping some. This sample has hundreds of thousands of clones, with roughly 70% found just once. Findings of the study overall: Estimated richness values were generally larger in naive subsets than in memory subsets.

Sequencing input: memory CD4+ T cells sorted from blood. The subset here: CD45RA-negative fraction. This receptor was identified in a woman between 25 and 40 years old in good health. The chain employs TRBV2 and TRBJ2-7, with TRBD2 as a possible D gene (7 bases). CDR3 DNA: TGTGCCAGCAGGCTGGACAGAGGGAGGGGGTACGAGCAGTACTTC. Protein: CASRLDRGRGYEQYF.